Presented here are 21 T cell receptor beta chains from one specimen sequenced in a study of blood T cell repertoires in COVID-19 (dated by TCRdb to the early 2020s). Library generation was performed with the immunoSEQ multiplex PCR assay. What TCRdb holds here is the immuneACCESS table cut down to in-frame rearrangements. Part of the clones is not present; checked against another copy, under half of the missing clones reflect an unresolved V gene, and the others are unexplained. The sample table shows 150,000 to 200,000 clones, and roughly 85% are seen once. 15% to 20% of the sample is held by the ten biggest clonotypes. The sequenced sample consisted of PBMCs or T cells enriched from blood (not recorded which). Receptors were obtained from a woman aged 70-85 years in a cohort exposed to, infected with or recovered from COVID-19 (not recorded which).

The genes are TRBV9 and TRBJ1-5; D remains unclear. The ends were cut back, 0 bases at V and 3 bases at J, with 4 bases in the middle. There are 13 residues in the CDR3. CDR1 and CDR2 (germline): SGDLS, YYNGEE. For the CDR3, the DNA is TGTGCCAGCAGCGTAGGTAACAATCAGCCCCAGCATTTT. This codes for CASSVGNNQPQHF.

The chain employs TRBV18 and TRBJ1-1; D might be TRBD1 (5 bases). Trimming left V 2 bases short and J 1 base short, with 8 bases between. In germline, CDR1 is KGHSH, CDR2 LQKENI. CDR3 length: 14 residues. The CDR3 spells CASSPATENTEAFF. CDR3 sequence (DNA): TGTGCCAGCTCACCAGCGACAGAGAACACTGAAGCTTTCTTT.

V and J are TRBV7-2 and TRBJ1-1; 8 bases line up with TRBD1. With V trimmed by 5 bases and J by 6 bases, 11 bases remained unmatched. The CDR3 totals 15 residues. Germline V gives CDR1 SGHTA, CDR2 FQGNSA. As DNA, the CDR3 is TGTGCCAGCAGCCTAGGGGCAGGGGGCGCAGCTGAAGCTTTCTTT. Translated, it gives CASSLGAGGAAEAFF. The full variable domain, in which reference TRBV7-2 and TRBJ1-1 provide the parts outside the CDR3, is GAGVSQSPSNKVTEKGKDVELRCDPISGHTALYWYRQSLGQGLEFLIYFQGNSAPDKSGLPSDRFSAERTGGSVSTLTIQRTQQEDSAVYLCASSLGAGGAAEAFFGQGTRLTVV.

The chain uses TRBV6-1 and TRBJ2-1; 9 nucleotides align to TRBD1. The junction had 4 bases not matched to a gene; V was cut back by 1 base and J by 6 bases. The CDR3 spans 15 residues. Germline CDR1 reads MNHNS; CDR2 reads SASEGT. CDR3 residues: CASSEEQGAGNEQFF. The CDR3 bases are TGTGCCAGCAGTGAAGAACAGGGGGCTGGCAATGAGCAGTTCTTC.

J is TRBJ2-7 and V is TRBV5-4; TRBD1 matches 9 bases. The CDR3 runs 15 residues. V lost 3 bases to trimming and J lost 0 bases; unmatched junction nucleotides: 4. The germline gives CDR1 SGHNT, CDR2 YYREEE (reference sequence). CDR3 nucleotides: TGTGCCAGCAGCTCCGGGACAGGGTCCTCCTACGAGCAGTACTTC. Translation gives CASSSGTGSSYEQYF.

The chain is built from TRBV4-2 and TRBJ2-7; 11 bases are a match to TRBD1. Germline V CDR1 and CDR2: LGHNA, YNFKEQ. The CDR3 spans 16 residues. Germline trimming cut 4 bases from V and 6 bases from J; bases unmatched to any gene: 11. The CDR3 loop reads CASSRSSRDRGTEQYF. CDR3 bases: TGTGCCAGCAGCCGTTCAAGCCGGGACAGGGGGACCGAGCAGTACTTC.

The chain links TRBV18 to TRBJ2-1, with a possible D match to TRBD2 (6 bases). The germline V gene encodes CDR1 KGHSH and CDR2 LQKENI. The germline V and J ends were trimmed by 3 bases and 0 bases, with 6 bases remaining between them. CDR3 size: 14 residues. CDR3 sequence reads: CASSPGGSYNEQFF. The CDR3, as DNA: TGTGCCAGCTCACCGGGGGGCTCCTACAATGAGCAGTTCTTC.

The chain is built from TRBV10-3 and TRBJ1-3; possible D gene TRBD1, 6 bases. The CDR3 has 12 amino acids. Trimming pared 11 bases from V and 4 bases from J, leaving 12 bases between. CDR1 and CDR2 (germline): ENHRY, SYGVKD. This CDR3 reads CAAGGSGNTIYF. DNA for the CDR3: TGTGCCGCGGGGGGCTCGGGAAACACCATATATTTT.

The J gene is TRBJ2-3, the V gene TRBV12-3 or TRBV12-4, with TRBD1 identical over 7 bases. This CDR3 has 12 residues. J was trimmed by 5 bases and V by 8 bases; bases with no gene match: 4. The DNA for the CDR3 is TGTGCCAGCGAGGGGGCCGGAGATACGCAGTATTTT. Translated: CASEGAGDTQYF.

This chain joins TRBV6-6 and TRBJ2-1, with 16 bases matching TRBD2. From germline, CDR1 is MNHNY and CDR2 SVGAGI (reference sequence). Trimming at V came to 7 bases and at J to 7 bases, leaving 16 bases not matched to a gene. The CDR3 length is 19 residues. CDR3 in DNA: TGTGCCAGCACTCGGGGGGGACTAGCGGGAGGGCCGGATGGGAATGAGCAGTTCTTC. This sequence encodes CASTRGGLAGGPDGNEQFF.

The gene calls are TRBV6-6 and TRBJ2-7; a possible D gene is TRBD1 (6 bases). The CDR3 has 15 residues. V lost 0 bases, J lost 0 bases, and 9 bases lay in between. Germline assignment: CDR1 MNHNY and CDR2 SVGAGI (reference sequence). CDR3 protein: CASSYSGTISYEQYF. DNA for the CDR3: TGTGCCAGCAGTTACTCAGGGACAATCTCCTACGAGCAGTACTTC.

V usage is TRBV5-1 and J usage is TRBJ1-3; possibly TRBD1 for D (6 bases). V lost 0 bases to trimming and J lost 2 bases, with 9 bases between them. This CDR3 has 15 amino acids. Germline loops: CDR1 SGHRS, CDR2 YFSETQ. CDR3 DNA: TGCGCCAGCAGCTTGGGTCGGACAGCTGGAAACACCATATATTTT. Its protein product is CASSLGRTAGNTIYF.

In its sample, this clone was seen a few times. In the same sample, other DNA sequences code for this CDR3. This chain links TRBV12-5 with TRBJ2-7; TRBD1 agrees at 7 bases. The V and J ends lost 5 bases and 0 bases, in that order; junction bases with no gene match: 7. CDR1 is LGHNT and CDR2 is FRNRAP in the germline V gene. The CDR3 has 15 residues. Here the CDR3 reads CASGLYRGVSYEQYF. As DNA, the CDR3 is TGTGCTAGTGGTCTATACAGGGGAGTCTCCTACGAGCAGTACTTC.

This rearrangement joins TRBV7-2 to TRBJ1-4; 7 nucleotides line up with TRBD1. The CDR3 runs to 15 residues. Germline CDR1 reads SGHTA; CDR2 reads FQGNSA. With 6 bases clipped from V and 0 bases from J, the junction kept 4 bases outside the gene matches. CDR3 sequence reads: CASRLQGTTNEKLFF. CDR3 nucleotides: TGTGCCAGCAGGTTACAGGGGACAACTAATGAAAAACTGTTTTTT.

This clone was found a few times. The chain is built from TRBV12-5 and TRBJ2-1; no clear D. Germline CDR1 reads LGHNT; CDR2 reads FRNRAP. Deletions cut 0 bases from V and 0 bases from J, with 12 bases between. The CDR3 has 17 amino acids. CDR3 sequence: CASGLVTGSVSYNEQFF. CDR3 DNA sequence: TGTGCTAGTGGTTTGGTAACCGGGTCCGTCTCCTACAATGAGCAGTTCTTC.

The rearrangement uses TRBV2 and TRBJ2-5; D may be TRBD2 (6 bases). V lost 3 bases to trimming and J lost 7 bases, with 12 bases between them. Germline CDR1 reads SNHLY; CDR2 reads FYNNEI. CDR3 size: 13 residues. The CDR3 bases are TGTGCCAGCAGTGAGGGGCTGGGAGGGACCCAGTACTTC. Translation: CASSEGLGGTQYF. Complete variable domain (other parts from reference TRBV2 and TRBJ2-5): EPEVTQTPSHQVTQMGQEVILRCVPISNHLYFYWYRQILGQKVEFLVSFYNNEISEKSEIFDDQFSVERPDGSNFTLKIRSTKLEDSAMYFCASSEGLGGTQYFGPGTRLLVL.

The gene calls are TRBV28 and TRBJ2-1; 7 nucleotides align to TRBD2. The germline gives CDR1 MDHEN, CDR2 SYDVKM. The CDR3 length is 15 residues. Trimming took 8 bases from V and 5 from J; bases not matched to a gene: 12. Here the CDR3 DNA reads TGTGCCAGCTCTTCGGCGGGAGAGGGTAACAATGAGCAGTTCTTC. It translates to CASSSAGEGNNEQFF.

The V call is TRBV28, the J call TRBJ2-2; TRBD1 is a possible D gene (7 bases). The V end lost 10 bases, the J end lost 7 bases, and 13 bases lay between the germline ends. In germline, CDR1 is MDHEN, CDR2 SYDVKM. The CDR3 totals 12 residues. CDR3 in DNA: TGTGCCACCACAGGGGAGGTCGGGGAGCTGTTTTTT. It is translated as CATTGEVGELFF.

With respect to this clone: Other DNA sequences within the sample encode an identical CDR3. The chain's CDR3 is CASSVASGTDTQYF. The CDR3 region has the DNA TGTGCCAGCAGCGTAGCCAGCGGCACAGATACGCAGTATTTT. The rearrangement uses TRBV9 and TRBJ2-3; D is uncertain. Germline lookup yields CDR1 SGDLS and CDR2 YYNGEE. This CDR3 contains 14 residues. Trimming took off 0 bases at V and 1 base at J, with 6 bases between the two ends.

This chain connects TRBV11-2 to TRBJ2-2; 7 bases agree with TRBD2. With V trimmed by 4 bases and J by 4 bases, 6 bases remained unmatched. Germline loops: CDR1 SGHAT, CDR2 FQNNGV. The CDR3 runs 15 residues. The CDR3 sequence is CASSSQRDATGELFF. The CDR3 nucleotides read TGTGCCAGCAGCTCCCAGCGGGACGCCACCGGGGAGCTGTTTTTT.

This CDR3 reads CASSLPGEAKYF. The CDR3 bases are TGTGCCAGCAGCCTACCAGGGGAAGCAAAGTACTTC. The genes are TRBV6-5 and TRBJ2-7; tentative D call: TRBD1 (6 bases). V lost 6 bases and J lost 11, with 17 bases in between. Germline CDR1 and CDR2: MNHEY and SVGAGI. The CDR3 runs to 12 residues.